The entry below describes one T cell receptor beta chain. What it binds is unknown. The data were obtained in a study of T cell responses to AZD1222 COVID-19 vaccine. Whole-study findings and limits: Nearly half of the spike-specific TCRs reportedly recognize variant regions that carry no mutations. Clonal diversity was possibly underestimated, and white British individuals and females predominated among donors. Dominant at 160-218 and 743-854, vaccine-associated CD4 TCRs also spanned spike. There were repertoire samples only from the period after the peak T cell response.

Some clones are missing from TCRdb's copy, which holds only in-frame ones; the method was immunoSEQ multiplex PCR. The sample yields about 120,000 clones, about 90% seen once. CDR1 KGHSH and CDR2 LQKENI come from the germline V gene. Trimming left V 4 bases short and J 5 bases short, with 14 bases between. CDR3 size: 15 residues. The input for sequencing was peripheral blood, taken on day 0 of AZD1222 vaccination. This TCR derives from an adult in good health. This rearrangement joins TRBV18 to TRBJ1-4, with D possibly TRBD1 on 5 matching bases. The CDR3: CASSLERQSNEKLFF. The CDR3, as DNA: TGTGCCAGCTCACTCGAGAGACAGTCGAATGAAAAACTGTTTTTT.